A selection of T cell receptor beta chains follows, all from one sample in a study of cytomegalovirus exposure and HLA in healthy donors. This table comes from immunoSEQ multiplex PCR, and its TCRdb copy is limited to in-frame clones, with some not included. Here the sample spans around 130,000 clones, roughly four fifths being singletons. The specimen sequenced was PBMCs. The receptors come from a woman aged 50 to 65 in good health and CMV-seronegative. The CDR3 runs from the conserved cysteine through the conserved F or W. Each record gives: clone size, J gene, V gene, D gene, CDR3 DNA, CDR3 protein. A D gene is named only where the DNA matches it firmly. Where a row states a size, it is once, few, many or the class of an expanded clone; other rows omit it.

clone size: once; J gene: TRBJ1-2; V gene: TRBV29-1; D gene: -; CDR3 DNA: TGCAGCGTGCCTCCGGGGGGGGGCGACTATGGCTACACCTTC; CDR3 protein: CSVPPGGGDYGYTF
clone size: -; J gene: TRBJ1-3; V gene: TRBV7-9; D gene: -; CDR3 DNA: TGTGCCAGCAGCTTCGGACGGCGGGGTAGAAACACCATATATTTT; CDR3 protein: CASSFGRRGRNTIYF
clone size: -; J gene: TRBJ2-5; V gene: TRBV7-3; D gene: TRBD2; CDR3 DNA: TGTGCCAGCAGCCCCGGGACTAGCGGGCAAGAGACCCAGTACTTC; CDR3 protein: CASSPGTSGQETQYF
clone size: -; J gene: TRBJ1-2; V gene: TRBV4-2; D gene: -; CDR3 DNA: TGTGCCAGCAGCCAAGGTGGAGGGAGGGGAGCTAACTATGGCTACACCTTC; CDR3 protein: CASSQGGGRGANYGYTF
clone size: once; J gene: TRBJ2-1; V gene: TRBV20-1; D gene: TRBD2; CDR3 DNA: TGCAGTGCAGCGGGAGAGGTTGAGCAGTTCTTC; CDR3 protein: CSAAGEVEQFF
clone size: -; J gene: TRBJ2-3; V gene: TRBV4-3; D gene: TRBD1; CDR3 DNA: TGCGCCAGCGCAGACAGGGGGCATAGCACAGATACGCAGTATTTT; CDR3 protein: CASADRGHSTDTQYF
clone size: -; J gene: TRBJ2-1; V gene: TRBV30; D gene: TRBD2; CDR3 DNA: TGTGCCTGGAGTCCTGGGACTAGCGGAACCTACAATGAGCAGTTCTTC; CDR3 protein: CAWSPGTSGTYNEQFF
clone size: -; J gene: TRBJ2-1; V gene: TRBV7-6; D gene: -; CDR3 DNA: TGTGCCAGCAGCCTGACGGGGGGCAGGTCCTACAATGAGCAGTTCTTC; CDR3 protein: CASSLTGGRSYNEQFF
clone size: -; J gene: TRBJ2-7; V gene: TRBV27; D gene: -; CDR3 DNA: TGTGCCAGCAGTTTACGGCGGAGCTCCTACGAGCAGTACTTC; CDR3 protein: CASSLRRSSYEQYF
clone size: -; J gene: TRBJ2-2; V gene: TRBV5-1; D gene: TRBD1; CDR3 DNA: TGCGCCAGCAGCCTCGACAGGGGCGCGAACACCGGGGAGCTGTTTTTT; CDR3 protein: CASSLDRGANTGELFF
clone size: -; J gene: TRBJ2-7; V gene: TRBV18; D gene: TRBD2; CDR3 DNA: TGTGCCAGCTCACCACGGGAGGGATTAGCCTACGAGCAGTACTTC; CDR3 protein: CASSPREGLAYEQYF
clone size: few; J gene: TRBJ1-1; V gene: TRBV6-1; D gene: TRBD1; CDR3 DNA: TGTGCCAGCAGTAAAGGACAGGGAGGAGTTAGGAACACTGAAGCTTTCTTT; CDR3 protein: CASSKGQGGVRNTEAFF
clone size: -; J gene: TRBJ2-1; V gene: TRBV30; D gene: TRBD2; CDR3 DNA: TGTGCCTGGAGTGGGACTAGGGATTCCAGGGAGCAGTTCTTC; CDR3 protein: CAWSGTRDSREQFF
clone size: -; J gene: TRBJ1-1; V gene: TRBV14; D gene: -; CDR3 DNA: TGTGCCAGCAGCCGCACCACAGGGAAGGGGTCTGAAGCTTTCTTT; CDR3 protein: CASSRTTGKGSEAFF